This T cell receptor beta chain derives from a study of T cells in localized non-small cell lung cancer. Whole-study findings and limits: Sequence data derive from only one tumor region, so heterogeneity remains possible. Of the top 100 tumor clones, median around 62 were in adjacent lung, about 26 among its top 100.

The protocol was immunoSEQ multiplex PCR, while the TCRdb copy is restricted to in-frame clones and leaves out a portion. The repertoire holds thousands of clones, with approximately 25% as singletons. By proportion, this clone is medium-sized. Its cognate antigen is unknown. The sequence was obtained from a male donor older than 55 with stage I lung adenocarcinoma. Sequenced material: normal lung tissue next to the tumor, taken before any cancer treatment.

The CDR3 bases are TGTGCCAGCAGCCTCCAGAGGGGGGCTAGTTATCAGCCCCAGCATTTT. Protein: CASSLQRGASYQPQHF. This rearrangement joins TRBV11-3 to TRBJ1-5, with D perhaps TRBD1 (6 bases). There are 16 residues in the CDR3. CDR1 is SGHNT, CDR2 YENEEA, per germline. V was cut by 5 bases and J by 5 bases, with 19 bases left in between.